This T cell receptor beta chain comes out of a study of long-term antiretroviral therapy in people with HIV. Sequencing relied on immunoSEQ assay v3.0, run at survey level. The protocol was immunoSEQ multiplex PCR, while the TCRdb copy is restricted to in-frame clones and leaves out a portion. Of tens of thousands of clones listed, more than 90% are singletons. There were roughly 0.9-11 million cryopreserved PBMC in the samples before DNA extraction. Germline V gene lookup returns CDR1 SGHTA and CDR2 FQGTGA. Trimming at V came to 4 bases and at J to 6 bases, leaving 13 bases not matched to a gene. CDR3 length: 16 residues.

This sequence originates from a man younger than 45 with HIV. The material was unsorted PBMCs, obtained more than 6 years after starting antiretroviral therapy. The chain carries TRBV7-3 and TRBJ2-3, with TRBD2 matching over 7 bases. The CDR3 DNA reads TGTGCCAGCAGCTCGGGACTACTCGGAGGTTGGGATACGCAGTATTTT. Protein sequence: CASSSGLLGGWDTQYF.